Listed below are T cell receptor beta chains from one sample, sequenced in a study of vaccination effects on CD4 cells after COVID-19. Only in-frame clones appear in the TCRdb table, and some are missing; sequencing was by immunoSEQ multiplex PCR. This repertoire shows under 50,000 clones, about 70% found once; its top ten account for 8.5% to 10%. Their cognate antigens are unknown. The sequences come from CD4+ T cells from PBMCs cultured without peptide, collected before COVID-19 vaccination. These receptors all stem from a human donor who had a prior SARS-CoV-2 infection. Both conserved end residues are part of each CDR3. The order of the fields is V gene, D gene, clone size, J gene, CDR3 DNA, CDR3 protein. D genes are given only for firm matches. Some rows have no size entry. The others give once, few or many, or a class for an expanded clone.

>TRBV4-1|TRBD2|.|TRBJ2-5
TGCGCCAGCAGCCAAGAAAACAGCGGGAGTCGAGTGGAGACCCAGTACTTC
CASSQENSGSRVETQYF
>TRBV6-4|.|.|TRBJ2-7
TGTGCCAGCAGTGACTCGAAATCTGCTGGGGCTTCCTCCTACGAGCAGTACTTC
CASSDSKSAGASSYEQYF
>TRBV5-1|TRBD2|.|TRBJ2-1
TGCGCCAGCAGCTTGGCCGGGACTAGCGGGCGGTCGACTAGCTCCTACAATGAGCAGTTCTTC
CASSLAGTSGRSTSSYNEQFF
>TRBV6-5|.|.|TRBJ2-2
TGTGCCAGCAAGGTCAGGTCGAACACCGGGGAGCTGTTTTTT
CASKVRSNTGELFF
>TRBV19|.|.|TRBJ2-7
TGTGCCAGTAGTATAGGGGCTCTGCGCCACGAGCAGTACTTC
CASSIGALRHEQYF
>TRBV5-1|TRBD1|.|TRBJ2-1
TGCGCCAGCAGCCAACAGGGGATCGGTGAGCAGTTCTTC
CASSQQGIGEQFF
>TRBV5-6|TRBD2|.|TRBJ2-7
TGTGCCAGCAGCTTGGCCTATCGACTAGCGGGAGGGGGCCCCTACGAGCAGTACTTC
CASSLAYRLAGGGPYEQYF
>TRBV24-1|TRBD1|few|TRBJ2-1
TGTGCCACCTCTCCGGGACAGGGTCTCAATGAGCAGTTCTTC
CATSPGQGLNEQFF
>TRBV7-3|.|.|TRBJ2-2
TGTGCCAGCAGCTTATTTCCAGACACCGGGGAGCTGTTTTTT
CASSLFPDTGELFF
>TRBV27|TRBD2|.|TRBJ2-7
TGTGCCAGCAGTTGGGGGAGGGAGAGCTCCTACGAGCAGTACTTC
CASSWGRESSYEQYF
>TRBV6-5|.|.|TRBJ1-2
TGTGCCAGCACAGGAAACAGGGATGGCTACACCTTC
CASTGNRDGYTF
>TRBV6-5|TRBD2|.|TRBJ2-3
TGTGCCAGCAGAAGCGGGGGATTCACAGATACGCAGTATTTT
CASRSGGFTDTQYF
>TRBV7-2|.|.|TRBJ1-2
TGTGCCAGCAGCGCACAAACAGGATACTATGGCTACACCTTC
CASSAQTGYYGYTF
>TRBV6-5|TRBD1|.|TRBJ1-2
TGTGCCAGCAGAGTGACAGGGAACTATGGCTACACCTTC
CASRVTGNYGYTF
>TRBV4-1|TRBD1|.|TRBJ1-4
TGCGCCAGCTCCTCCGGGACAGGGGTGGAAAAACTGTTTTTT
CASSSGTGVEKLFF
>TRBV7-8|TRBD1|.|TRBJ2-6
TGTGCCACCAGGCGACAGGGGGGGGCCAACGTCCTGACTTTC
CATRRQGGANVLTF
>TRBV2|.|.|TRBJ1-1
TGTGCCAGCAGTGGGAGGGGGGGAGCTTTCTTT
CASSGRGGAFF
>TRBV7-9|.|.|TRBJ2-3
TGTGCCAGCAGCCCGTGGGACTCTGATATGACAGATACGCAGTATTTT
CASSPWDSDMTDTQYF
>TRBV4-2|.|few|TRBJ1-5
TGTGCCAGCAGCCAAGAATCTTCCGGGGGTAGCAATCAGCCCCAGCATTTT
CASSQESSGGSNQPQHF
>TRBV4-1|.|.|TRBJ2-5
TGCGCCAGCAGCCAAAGAACTTTAGCGAGGGTCCAAGAGACCCAGTACTTC
CASSQRTLARVQETQYF
>TRBV7-3|.|.|TRBJ2-7
TGTGCCAGCAGCCGATCGACAGGAAGCTCCTACGAGCAGTACTTC
CASSRSTGSSYEQYF
>TRBV11-2|TRBD1|.|TRBJ2-3
TGTGCCAGCAGCAAAAGACAGGGAGGCACAGATACGCAGTATTTT
CASSKRQGGTDTQYF